Shown below are 15 T cell receptor beta chains from a single sample sequenced in a study of shared clonotypes between healthy human individuals. The assay was immunoSEQ multiplex PCR, and TCRdb's table has in-frame clones only and misses some. This sample has approximately 2.5 million clones, with roughly 93% found just once. Material: naive CD4+ T cells from PBMCs. Noted subset: CD45RA+ positively selected. The receptors were sampled from a man younger than 30 in good health. Some clones in this sample may be carry-over from other donors' samples.

As DNA, the CDR3 is TGCGCCAGCAGCCGAAGGACCGGACTAGCGGGAACGCCAGATACGCAGTATTTT. This sequence encodes CASSRRTGLAGTPDTQYF. The genes are TRBV5-1 and TRBJ2-3; 12 nucleotides agree with TRBD2. The J segment lost 4 bases and the V segment lost 4 bases, leaving 13 bases of the junction unmatched. Germline V gene sequence: CDR1 SGHRS, CDR2 YFSETQ. The CDR3 contains 18 residues. The full variable domain, with the rest looked up from reference TRBV5-1 and TRBJ2-3, is KAGVTQTPRYLIKTRGQQVTLSCSPISGHRSVSWYQQTPGQGLQFLFEYFSETQRNKGNFPGRFSGRQFSNSRSEMNVSTLELGDSALYLCASSRRTGLAGTPDTQYFGPGTRLTVL.

This chain connects TRBV29-1 to TRBJ1-3; D call uncertain. Germline V gene lookup returns CDR1 SQVTM and CDR2 ANQGSEA. V shed 7 bases and J shed 8 bases, with 12 bases lying between them. The CDR3 spans 11 residues. The CDR3 DNA sequence: TGCAGCGCGTCGCTTACCCACACCATATATTTT. This translates into CSASLTHTIYF.

As concerns this clone: Other DNA sequences in this sample translate to the same CDR3. The chain is built from TRBV6-1 and TRBJ2-7, with D perhaps being TRBD1 or TRBD2 (5 bases each). Germline V gene sequence: CDR1 MNHNS, CDR2 SASEGT. V was trimmed by 4 bases and J by 0 bases, leaving 10 bases between them. This CDR3 region has 14 residues. CDR3 nucleotides: TGTGCCAGCAGTGGGGACCGAAGCTCCTACGAGCAGTACTTC. As protein: CASSGDRSSYEQYF.

The rearrangement links TRBV7-6 to TRBJ2-2; D is unclear. Germline V gene sequence: CDR1 SGHVS, CDR2 FNYEAQ. V lost 2 bases, J lost 0 bases, and 7 bases lay in between. CDR3 length equals 15 residues. The CDR3 DNA is TGTGCCAGCAGCTTACAAGTCCCGAACACCGGGGAGCTGTTTTTT. Translating it yields CASSLQVPNTGELFF. Using reference TRBV7-6 and TRBJ2-2 for the parts outside the CDR3, the full variable domain is GAGVSQSPRYKVTKRGQDVALRCDPISGHVSLYWYRQALGQGPEFLTYFNYEAQQDKSGLPNDRFSAERPEGSISTLTIQRTEQRDSAMYRCASSLQVPNTGELFFGEGSRLTVL.

The rearrangement links TRBV6-5 to TRBJ1-2, with 7 bases lining up with TRBD1. The CDR3 contains 15 residues. CDR1 and CDR2 from the germline V gene are MNHEY and SVGAGI. V gave up 0 bases and J gave up 6 bases; unmatched junction bases: 7. CDR3 sequence: CASSYSLRGWNGYTF. As DNA, the CDR3 is TGTGCCAGCAGTTACTCCCTCAGGGGGTGGAATGGCTACACCTTC.

V usage is TRBV4-2 and J usage is TRBJ2-7; unclear D gene. Germline loops: CDR1 LGHNA, CDR2 YNFKEQ. V dropped 1 base and J dropped 1 base, with 11 bases sitting between them. There are 15 residues in the CDR3. The CDR3 protein is CASSQGKDGSYEQYF. CDR3 nucleotides: TGTGCCAGCAGCCAAGGTAAGGACGGTTCCTACGAGCAGTACTTC.

The CDR3 reads CATSTKTGWGNEQFF. CDR3 nucleotides: TGTGCCACCAGCACTAAGACAGGGTGGGGCAATGAGCAGTTCTTC. The chain carries TRBV15 and TRBJ2-1; 7 nucleotides align to TRBD1. J gave up 6 bases and V 4 bases, and 9 bases lay outside the gene matches. CDR1 is LNHNV, CDR2 YYDKDF, per germline (reference sequence). The CDR3 spans 15 residues.

V usage is TRBV11-2 and J usage is TRBJ2-7, with a possible D match to TRBD2 (6 bases). CDR3 length: 16 residues. Germline CDR1 is SGHAT and CDR2 is FQNNGV. The V gene lost 5 bases and the J gene lost 0 bases, with 17 bases spanning the gap. The CDR3 DNA is TGTGCCAGCAGCCCCGGAGGGGTGAGGAGCTCCTACGAGCAGTACTTC. This sequence encodes CASSPGGVRSSYEQYF.

Points on this clone: Other nucleotide sequences in the sample specify the same CDR3. The chain uses TRBV28 and TRBJ1-2; maybe TRBD1 (6 bases). This CDR3 has 13 amino acids. Looked up from germline, CDR1 is MDHEN and CDR2 is SYDVKM. Trimming left V 3 bases short and J 4 bases short, with 9 bases between. CDR3 residues: CASSLRGPYGYTF. The DNA of the CDR3 is TGTGCCAGCAGTTTGCGGGGGCCCTATGGCTACACCTTC.

The CDR3 sequence is CASSPPPDYNEQFF. CDR3 DNA: TGTGCCAGCAGTCCGCCGCCGGATTACAATGAGCAGTTCTTC. The rearrangement joins TRBV28 to TRBJ2-1; the D is unclear. Germline V gives CDR1 MDHEN, CDR2 SYDVKM. Trimming stripped 5 bases from V and 4 bases from J, with 12 bases between. The CDR3 runs to 14 residues.

The chain has TRBV6-1 and TRBJ1-4; D not resolved. The ends were cut back, 3 bases at V and 6 bases at J, with 11 bases in the middle. Germline CDR1 is MNHNS and CDR2 is SASEGT. The CDR3 is made up of 14 amino acids. CDR3 amino acids: CASSDRRGDEKLFF. CDR3 nucleotide sequence: TGTGCCAGCAGTGATAGGCGCGGGGATGAAAAACTGTTTTTT.

The V gene is TRBV4-1, the J gene TRBJ1-5; tentative D call: TRBD1 (5 bases). Trimming pared 1 base from V and 11 bases from J, leaving 18 bases between. The CDR3 consists of 15 residues. Per the germline V gene, CDR1 is MGHRA and CDR2 is YSYEKL. DNA for the CDR3: TGCGCCAGCAGCCAAGTGAGGGGTTCTGGGTCAGCCCAGCATTTT. This gives the protein CASSQVRGSGSAQHF.

This clone was counted between two and nine times. The same CDR3 is also encoded by other DNA sequences in this sample. The chain carries TRBV2 and TRBJ1-5; D gene ambiguous. Germline loops: CDR1 SNHLY, CDR2 FYNNEI. This CDR3 is built from 14 residues. Trimming pared 6 bases from V and 0 bases from J, leaving 9 bases between. CDR3 amino acids: CASSLTDSNQPQHF. The CDR3 bases are TGTGCCAGCAGCTTGACGGATAGCAATCAGCCCCAGCATTTT.

This chain joins TRBV9 and TRBJ1-2; D is perhaps TRBD1 (5 bases). This CDR3 comprises 14 residues. Per germline, CDR1 SGDLS and CDR2 YYNGEE. V dropped 0 bases and J dropped 3 bases, with 9 bases sitting between them. The CDR3 reads CASSVGLRDYGYTF. The CDR3 nucleotides are TGTGCCAGCAGCGTAGGTCTCAGGGACTATGGCTACACCTTC.

The chain carries TRBV28 and TRBJ2-1; TRBD2 matches at 8 bases. The germline CDR1 and CDR2 sequences are MDHEN and SYDVKM. With 2 bases clipped from V and 2 bases from J, the junction kept 8 bases outside the gene matches. The CDR3 sequence is 17 residues long. DNA for the CDR3: TGTGCCAGCAGTTTAGGAACCGGGACTAGGGCCTACAATGAGCAGTTCTTC. Its translation is CASSLGTGTRAYNEQFF.